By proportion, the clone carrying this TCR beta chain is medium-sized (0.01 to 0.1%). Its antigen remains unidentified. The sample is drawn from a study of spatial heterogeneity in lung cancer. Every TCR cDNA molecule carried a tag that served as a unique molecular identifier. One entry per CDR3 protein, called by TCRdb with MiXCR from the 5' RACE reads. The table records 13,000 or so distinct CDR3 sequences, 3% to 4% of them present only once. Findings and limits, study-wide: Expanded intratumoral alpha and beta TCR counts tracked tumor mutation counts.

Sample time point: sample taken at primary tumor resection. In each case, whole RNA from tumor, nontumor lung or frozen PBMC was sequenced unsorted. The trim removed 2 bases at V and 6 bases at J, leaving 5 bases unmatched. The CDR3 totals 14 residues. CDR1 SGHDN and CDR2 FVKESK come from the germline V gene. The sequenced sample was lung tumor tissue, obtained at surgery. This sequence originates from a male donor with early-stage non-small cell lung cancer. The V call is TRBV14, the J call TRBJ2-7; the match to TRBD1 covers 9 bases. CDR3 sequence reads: CASSQSGTGFEQYF. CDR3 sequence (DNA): TGTGCCAGCAGCCAATCTGGGACAGGGTTCGAGCAGTACTTC. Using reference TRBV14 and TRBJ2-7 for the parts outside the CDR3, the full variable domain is EAGVTQFPSHSVIEKGQTVTLRCDPISGHDNLYWYRRVMGKEIKFLLHFVKESKQDESGMPNNRFLAERTGGTYSTLKVQPAELEDSGVYFCASSQSGTGFEQYFGPGTRLTVT.